This TCR beta chain stems from a study of T cell responses to AZD1222 COVID-19 vaccine. TCRdb keeps only in-frame clones here, not all; method: immunoSEQ multiplex PCR. The repertoire includes just over 90,000 clones, 75% to 90% of them detected once, and over 2% sits in the top ten. V was pared by 3 bases and J by 4 bases, with 6 bases of the junction left unmatched. Per the germline V gene, CDR1 is PRHDT and CDR2 is FYEKMQ (reference sequence). CDR3 length: 15 residues. Doses given second, at about 4 or about 12 weeks, were pooled. This specimen was peripheral blood, taken 28 days after the second AZD1222 dose. This sequence originates from an adult who received the AZD1222 COVID-19 vaccine. V is TRBV13 and J is TRBJ1-3; 7 bases fit TRBD1. The CDR3, as DNA: TGTGCCAGCAGCTTTGACAGGGTCCTGGGAAACACCATATATTTT. Protein product: CASSFDRVLGNTIYF.